This T cell receptor (beta chain) was obtained from a study of blood T cell repertoires in COVID-19. At the level of the study: COVID-19 samples, acute and convalescent, were from the United States, Italy and Spain. Nucleic acid was either cDNA or gDNA, and it came from T cells, B-cell-depleted T cells, or PBMCs.

Germline V gene data show CDR1 as MDHEN and CDR2 as SYDVKM. Germline trimming cut 8 bases from V and 7 bases from J; bases unmatched to any gene: 8. The CDR3 runs to 13 residues. In the study's own analysis: Reference gene primer amplification in the assay estimated nucleated cell counts. Clones were sequenced by immunoSEQ multiplex PCR, and TCRdb holds only the in-frame ones, with some missing. V, J and clone size are taken as reported in that table, and D and trimming were inferred from the DNA itself. Of 200,000 to 300,000 clones in the sample, around 84% are singletons; the top ten hold under 5.5%.

The chain employs TRBV28 and TRBJ2-4, with TRBD1 identical over 7 bases. Sequencing input: peripheral blood. This clonotype was sampled from a man between 60 and 70 years old with acute or convalescent COVID-19. CDR3 in DNA: TGTGCCAGCCAAGACAGGGTCTTGAACATTCAGTACTTC. Translation gives CASQDRVLNIQYF.